This entry lists 3 T cell receptor beta chains sequenced from one sample in a study of pediatric ulcerative colitis. TCRdb's copy holds only in-frame clones and misses some; the assay was immunoSEQ multiplex PCR. The data contain 20,000 to 30,000 clones, 55% to 75% of them singletons. One to two pinch biopsies were taken from the rectum during colonoscopy. The specimen sequenced was gut tissue. The receptors originated from a boy younger than 18 with severe ulcerative colitis.

This chain uses TRBV30 with TRBJ2-7; D call uncertain. CDR3 length: 11 residues. The V gene's germline CDR1 is GTSNPN and CDR2 SVGIG (reference sequence). Trimming removed 2 bases from V and 9 bases from J, with 11 bases in between. The chain's CDR3 is CAWSLEVRQYF. The CDR3, as DNA: TGTGCCTGGAGTTTAGAGGTGCGGCAGTACTTC.

The chain combines TRBV11-3 with TRBJ1-4; 8 bases align to TRBD1. Germline-derived CDR1 and CDR2 are SGHNT and YENEEA. J lost 5 bases, V lost 5 bases, and 4 bases had no gene match. The CDR3 covers 14 residues. CDR3 residues: CASSIGQGNEKLFF. CDR3 DNA: TGTGCCAGCAGCATAGGACAGGGAAATGAAAAACTGTTTTTT.

The chain has TRBV7-2 and TRBJ1-2; weak D call: TRBD1 (6 bases). Germline CDR1 SGHTA, CDR2 FQGNSA. Deletions cut 1 base from V and 7 bases from J, with 10 bases between. The length of the CDR3 is 13 residues. The chain's CDR3 is CASSLGGQLGYTF. The CDR3 DNA sequence: TGTGCCAGCAGCTTAGGAGGACAGCTTGGCTACACCTTC. The entire variable domain, with the rest obtained from reference TRBV7-2 and TRBJ1-2, is as follows: GAGVSQSPSNKVTEKGKDVELRCDPISGHTALYWYRQSLGQGLEFLIYFQGNSAPDKSGLPSDRFSAERTGGSVSTLTIQRTQQEDSAVYLCASSLGGQLGYTFGSGTRLTVV.